These 18 T cell receptor beta chains were sequenced from one sample in a study of blood T cell repertoires in COVID-19. Assay: immunoSEQ multiplex PCR; the TCRdb copy retains only in-frame clones and omits some. The profile shows a few hundred thousand clones, about 90% of them singletons. Sequenced material: PBMCs or T cells enriched from blood (not recorded which). Source of these receptors: a man aged 30 to 39 who had recovered from COVID-19.

In this sample, this clone turned up a few times. V is TRBV5-6 and J is TRBJ1-6, with TRBD1 identical over 9 bases. The CDR3 is made up of 17 amino acids. V shed 4 bases, J shed 0 bases, and the junction held 5 bases outside the gene matches. Per germline, CDR1 SGHDT and CDR2 YYEEEE. In DNA, the CDR3 is TGTGCCAGCAGCCTAATACAGGGGGCCTCCTATAATTCACCCCTCCACTTT. Its protein product is CASSLIQGASYNSPLHF.

This clone appeared a few times. The chain recombines TRBV29-1 with TRBJ1-2, with D perhaps matching TRBD1 (5 bases). Germline V gene lookup returns CDR1 SQVTM and CDR2 ANQGSEA. The germline V and J ends were trimmed by 3 bases and 1 base, with 12 bases remaining between them. CDR3 size: 14 residues. CDR3 sequence (DNA): TGCAGCGTTGATTTACGACAGAATAACTATGGCTACACCTTC. Encoded protein: CSVDLRQNNYGYTF. The full variable domain, in which reference TRBV29-1 and TRBJ1-2 provide the parts outside the CDR3, is SAVISQKPSRDICQRGTSLTIQCQVDSQVTMMFWYRQQPGQSLTLIATANQGSEATYESGFVIDKFPISRPNLTFSTLTVSNMSPEDSSIYLCSVDLRQNNYGYTFGSGTRLTVV.

About this clone: The DNA is left out, because the CDR3 cannot be placed on it with certainty; the CDR3 is given as TCRdb lists it. The J gene is TRBJ2-1, the V gene TRBV6-5; TRBD1 is taken as the D call from the table, unchecked against the DNA. The CDR3 is 11 residues long, counting both termini. Germline assignment: CDR1 MNHEY and CDR2 SVGAGI. CDR3 region: CASSFGQGSFF.

The chain carries TRBV19 and TRBJ2-5; D perhaps matches TRBD2 (5 bases). This CDR3 spans 15 amino acids. Germline lookup yields CDR1 LNHDA and CDR2 SQIVND (reference sequence). Trimming removed 2 bases from V and 4 bases from J, with 14 bases in between. The CDR3 DNA reads as TGTGCCAGTAGTATAAGGATGGACGGAGGAGAGACCCAGTACTTC. Amino acids: CASSIRMDGGETQYF.

The V call is TRBV20-1, the J call TRBJ2-7; D might be TRBD1 (5 bases). Looked up from germline, CDR1 is DFQATT and CDR2 is SNEGSKA (reference sequence). This CDR3 comprises 11 residues. V was pared by 7 bases and J by 5 bases, with 12 bases between. For the CDR3, the DNA is TGCAGTGTTCGTCAGGGCCACGAGCAGTACTTC. It translates to CSVRQGHEQYF.

This sequence joins TRBV2 and TRBJ1-4, with D perhaps TRBD1 (5 bases). Germline CDR1 reads SNHLY; CDR2 reads FYNNEI. This CDR3 is 13 amino acids long. Deletions cut 7 bases from V and 7 bases from J, with 13 bases between. CDR3 coding DNA: TGTGCCAGCATGGTCGGACATACTGAAAAACTGTTTTTT. Protein product: CASMVGHTEKLFF. Full variable domain (rest looked up from reference TRBV2 and TRBJ1-4): EPEVTQTPSHQVTQMGQEVILRCVPISNHLYFYWYRQILGQKVEFLVSFYNNEISEKSEIFDDQFSVERPDGSNFTLKIRSTKLEDSAMYFCASMVGHTEKLFFGSGTQLSVL.

The rearrangement uses TRBV7-9 and TRBJ1-5; 9 bases are shared with TRBD1. The CDR3 sequence is 15 residues long. Germline V gives CDR1 SEHNR, CDR2 FQNEAQ (reference sequence). The J segment lost 2 bases and the V segment lost 1 base, leaving 0 bases of the junction unmatched. The CDR3 DNA sequence: TGTGCCAGCAGCTTAGGGACAGGGGGCAATCAGCCCCAGCATTTT. This encodes CASSLGTGGNQPQHF.

The chain links TRBV5-1 to TRBJ2-2; 8 nucleotides align to TRBD1. CDR1 SGHRS and CDR2 YFSETQ come from the germline V gene. After removal of 3 bases from V and 4 bases from J, the junction contained 5 bases not matched to a gene. The CDR3 has 15 amino acids. Written as DNA, the CDR3 is TGCGCCAGCAGCTATTACAGGGGGAGCACCGGGGAGCTGTTTTTT. Translation: CASSYYRGSTGELFF.

The V and J genes are TRBV6-5 and TRBJ1-6, with 8 bases identical to TRBD1. The J segment lost 7 bases and the V segment lost 2 bases, leaving 7 bases of the junction unmatched. This CDR3 is 16 amino acids long. Germline values: CDR1 MNHEY, CDR2 SVGAGI. CDR3 DNA sequence: TGTGCCAGCAGTTACGTCGGACAGGGTGGGAATTCACCCCTCCACTTT. Its protein product is CASSYVGQGGNSPLHF.

The rearrangement uses TRBV9 and TRBJ1-1, with D possibly being TRBD1 (6 bases). The V gene's germline CDR1 is SGDLS and CDR2 YYNGEE. Trimming took 0 bases from V and 5 from J, leaving 14 bases between them. The CDR3 totals 15 residues. CDR3 amino acids: CASSVASTGITEAFF. The CDR3 DNA reads as TGTGCCAGCAGCGTAGCTTCGACAGGCATAACTGAAGCTTTCTTT.

V gene TRBV5-1 combines with J gene TRBJ2-7; TRBD1 matches 10 bases. CDR3 length: 14 amino acids. V shed 0 bases and J 6 bases; nucleotides not matched to a gene: 3. Germline loops: CDR1 SGHRS, CDR2 YFSETQ. The CDR3 nucleotides are TGCGCCAGCAGCTTGGGACAGGGGGCATTCGAGCAGTACTTC. It specifies CASSLGQGAFEQYF.

This clone was seen only a few times. The chain joins TRBV6-6 to TRBJ2-7; TRBD1 agrees at 8 bases. Germline trimming cut 2 bases from V and 2 bases from J; bases unmatched to any gene: 8. The CDR3 is 16 amino acids. In germline, CDR1 is MNHNY, CDR2 SVGAGI (reference sequence). The chain's CDR3 is CASSYPTGVMPYEQYF. DNA of the CDR3: TGTGCCAGCAGTTACCCGACAGGGGTTATGCCCTACGAGCAGTACTTC.

The V gene is TRBV30, the J gene TRBJ1-1; D may be TRBD1 (6 bases). The length of the CDR3 is 15 residues. V was clipped by 4 bases and J by 2 bases, with 17 bases between them. Per germline, CDR1 GTSNPN and CDR2 SVGIG (reference sequence). The CDR3 reads CAWTPLAGVNTEAFF. CDR3 coding DNA: TGTGCCTGGACCCCACTTGCAGGGGTTAACACTGAAGCTTTCTTT.

The chain uses TRBV4-2 and TRBJ1-6; 8 nucleotides agree with TRBD1. CDR1 and CDR2 (germline): LGHNA, YNFKEQ. This CDR3 comprises 16 residues. J lost 9 bases, V lost 0 bases, and 7 bases had no gene match. DNA for the CDR3: TGTGCCAGCAGCCAAGAAGGGGACAGGTGGACTTCACCCCTCCACTTT. This translates into CASSQEGDRWTSPLHF.

This rearrangement joins TRBV7-6 to TRBJ1-4; 11 nucleotides align to TRBD1. V lost 2 bases and J lost 14; bases outside the gene matches: 10. The CDR3 has 15 amino acids. Germline-derived CDR1 and CDR2 are SGHVS and FNYEAQ. The CDR3 sequence: CASSLSTTGTGGLFF. As DNA, the CDR3 is TGTGCCAGCAGCTTATCGACTACCGGGACAGGGGGGCTGTTTTTT.

This clone was recorded only once. The rearrangement links TRBV7-8 to TRBJ1-2, with unresolved D. This CDR3 comprises 14 residues. V shed 4 bases and J shed 1 base, with 10 bases lying between them. CDR1 SGHVS and CDR2 FQNEAQ come from the germline V gene. This CDR3 reads CASSSDIYNYGYTF. CDR3 DNA sequence: TGTGCCAGCAGCTCCGACATTTATAACTATGGCTACACCTTC.

This clone occurred a few times. J is TRBJ2-7 and V is TRBV4-1, with TRBD1 as a possible D gene (6 bases). Trimming stripped 1 base from V and 2 bases from J, with 12 bases between. The CDR3 totals 15 residues. CDR1 and CDR2 from the germline V gene are MGHRA and YSYEKL. The CDR3 reads CASSQGQGFTYEQYF. CDR3 in DNA: TGCGCCAGCAGCCAAGGGCAGGGGTTCACCTACGAGCAGTACTTC.

This chain uses TRBV14 with TRBJ2-5; 7 nucleotides agree with TRBD2. The junction had 6 bases not matched to a gene; V was cut back by 1 base and J by 7 bases. The CDR3 runs 14 residues. Germline CDR1 is SGHDN and CDR2 is FVKESK. In DNA, the CDR3 is TGTGCCAGCAGCCAAGTAAACGGGGGGACGACCCAGTACTTC. Its translation: CASSQVNGGTTQYF.